The next 7 T cell receptor beta chains were all read from a single sample in a study of blood T cell repertoires in COVID-19. Clones were sequenced by immunoSEQ multiplex PCR, and TCRdb holds only the in-frame ones, with some missing. The sample lists 240,000 or so clones, approximately 80% occurring once. The source material was peripheral blood. The receptors originated from a woman of 80 years or more with COVID-19, enrolled during active disease.

V is TRBV19 and J is TRBJ1-5; the D is unclear. The V end was cut by 9 bases, the J end by 0 bases, with 24 bases between. The CDR3 length is 18 residues. CDR1 is LNHDA and CDR2 is SQIVND in the germline V gene (reference sequence). DNA for the CDR3: TGTGCCAGCGTTGAACAGCAGACGTCTAGCTATAGCAATCAGCCCCAGCATTTT. Translating it yields CASVEQQTSSYSNQPQHF.

The rearrangement links TRBV3-1 (or the pseudogene TRBV3-2) to TRBJ2-7; D gene uncertain. CDR1 LGHDT and CDR2 YNNKEL come from the germline V gene (reference sequence). The CDR3 extends over 14 amino acids. Trimming removed 1 base at V and 3 bases at J, with 10 bases between. The CDR3 is CASSQGLASYEQYF. CDR3 in DNA: TGTGCCAGCAGCCAAGGATTAGCCAGCTACGAGCAGTACTTC.

Only one count was recorded for this clone. The rearrangement links TRBV28 to TRBJ1-6; possible D gene TRBD1, 6 bases. CDR3 length: 16 amino acids. Germline-derived CDR1 and CDR2 are MDHEN and SYDVKM. V was pared by 4 bases and J by 6 bases, with 16 bases between. The CDR3 nucleotides are TGTGCCAGCAGTTCTGGGGGCAGGGTTGGTAATTCACCCCTCCACTTT. This codes for CASSSGGRVGNSPLHF. Looking up the rest from reference TRBV28 and TRBJ1-6 gives the full variable domain: DVKVTQSSRYLVKRTGEKVFLECVQDMDHENMFWYRQDPGLGLRLIYFSYDVKMKEKGDIPEGYSVSREKKERFSLILESASTNQTSMYLCASSSGGRVGNSPLHFGNGTRLTVT.

This chain connects TRBV30 to TRBJ1-1, with 8 positions matching TRBD1. V lost 3 bases to trimming and J lost 0 bases; unmatched junction nucleotides: 9. CDR3 size: 16 residues. CDR1 is GTSNPN and CDR2 is SVGIG in the germline V gene (reference sequence). CDR3 bases: TGTGCCTGGAGGGCCGGACAGGGCCTCCTGAACACTGAAGCTTTCTTT. This gives the protein CAWRAGQGLLNTEAFF. Combining the CDR3 with reference TRBV30 and TRBJ1-1 gives the whole variable domain SQTIHQWPATLVQPVGSPLSLECTVEGTSNPNLYWYRQAAGRGLQLLFYSVGIGQISSEVPQNLSASRPQDRQFILSSKKLLLSDSGFYLCAWRAGQGLLNTEAFFGQGTRLTVV.

This clone appeared a single time. The chain carries TRBV6-5 and TRBJ2-7; 7 nucleotides match TRBD2. Germline V gene lookup returns CDR1 MNHEY and CDR2 SVGAGI. The CDR3 sequence is 13 residues long. Trimming took 8 bases from V and 0 from J; bases not matched to a gene: 4. The CDR3 DNA follows: TGTGCCAGCGGTCGGGGGGACTCCTACGAGCAGTACTTC. This translates into CASGRGDSYEQYF.

The rearrangement uses TRBV12-3 or TRBV12-4 and TRBJ2-5; D unclear. The V gene lost 3 bases and the J gene lost 5 bases, with 4 bases spanning the gap. This CDR3 comprises 11 residues. CDR3 sequence (DNA): TGTGCCAGCAGTTTGGAGGAGACCCAGTACTTC. Its translation is CASSLEETQYF.

The J gene is TRBJ2-3, the V gene TRBV11-3; TRBD2 matches at 7 bases. The germline gives CDR1 SGHNT, CDR2 YENEEA. This CDR3 is built from 16 residues. V lost 1 base and J lost 5; bases outside the gene matches: 9. The CDR3 DNA sequence: TGTGCCAGCAGCTTAGGGGGGACTACCAAGGGAGATACGCAGTATTTT. It encodes CASSLGGTTKGDTQYF.